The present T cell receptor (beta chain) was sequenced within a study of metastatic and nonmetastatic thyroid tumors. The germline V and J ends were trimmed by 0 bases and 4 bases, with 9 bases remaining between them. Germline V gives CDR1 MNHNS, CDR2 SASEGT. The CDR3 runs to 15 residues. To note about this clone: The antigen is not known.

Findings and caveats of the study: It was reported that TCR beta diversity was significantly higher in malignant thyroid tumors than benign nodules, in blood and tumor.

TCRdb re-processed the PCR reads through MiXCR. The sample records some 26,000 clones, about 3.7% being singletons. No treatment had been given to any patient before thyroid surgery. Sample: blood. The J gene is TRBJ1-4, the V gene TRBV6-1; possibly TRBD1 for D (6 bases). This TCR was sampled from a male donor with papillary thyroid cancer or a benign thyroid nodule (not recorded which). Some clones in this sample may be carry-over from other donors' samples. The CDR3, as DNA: TGTGCCAGCAGTGAAGCGGGAGGGGGTAATGAAAAACTGTTTTTT. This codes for CASSEAGGGNEKLFF.